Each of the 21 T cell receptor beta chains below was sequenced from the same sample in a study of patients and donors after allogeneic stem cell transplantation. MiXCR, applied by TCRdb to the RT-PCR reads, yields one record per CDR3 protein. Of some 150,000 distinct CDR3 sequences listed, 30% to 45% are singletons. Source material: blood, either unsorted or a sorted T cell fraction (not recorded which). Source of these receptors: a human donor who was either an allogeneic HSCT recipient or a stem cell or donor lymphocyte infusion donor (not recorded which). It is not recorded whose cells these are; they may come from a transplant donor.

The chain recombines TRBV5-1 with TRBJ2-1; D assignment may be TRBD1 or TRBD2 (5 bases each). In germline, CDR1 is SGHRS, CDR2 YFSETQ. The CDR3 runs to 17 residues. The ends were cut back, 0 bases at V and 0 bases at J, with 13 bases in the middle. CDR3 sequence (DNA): TGCGCCAGCAGCTTGGCCAAGGCAGGGAGCTCCTACAATGAGCAGTTCTTC. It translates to CASSLAKAGSSYNEQFF.

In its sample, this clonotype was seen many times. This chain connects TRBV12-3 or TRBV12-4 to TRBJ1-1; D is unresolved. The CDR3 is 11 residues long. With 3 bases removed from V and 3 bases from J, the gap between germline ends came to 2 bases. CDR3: CASSLDTEAFF. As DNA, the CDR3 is TGTGCCAGCAGTTTGGACACTGAAGCTTTCTTT.

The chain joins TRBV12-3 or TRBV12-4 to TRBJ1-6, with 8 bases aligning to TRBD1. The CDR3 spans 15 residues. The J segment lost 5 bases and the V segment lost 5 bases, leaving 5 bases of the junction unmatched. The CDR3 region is CASSPEGQDNSPLHF. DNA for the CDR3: TGTGCCAGCAGTCCCGAGGGACAGGATAATTCACCCCTCCACTTT.

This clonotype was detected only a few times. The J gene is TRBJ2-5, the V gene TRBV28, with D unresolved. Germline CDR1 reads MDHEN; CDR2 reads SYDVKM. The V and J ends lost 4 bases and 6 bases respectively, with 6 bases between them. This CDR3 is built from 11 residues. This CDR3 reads CASSSTQTQYF. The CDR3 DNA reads TGTGCCAGCAGTTCCACGCAGACCCAGTACTTC.

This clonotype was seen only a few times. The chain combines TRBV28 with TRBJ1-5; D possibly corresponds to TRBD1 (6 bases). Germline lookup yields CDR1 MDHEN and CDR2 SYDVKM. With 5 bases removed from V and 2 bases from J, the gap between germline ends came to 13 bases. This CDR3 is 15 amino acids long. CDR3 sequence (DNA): TGTGCCAGCAGTGACCCCAGGGGTGGCAATCAGCCCCAGCATTTT. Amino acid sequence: CASSDPRGGNQPQHF.

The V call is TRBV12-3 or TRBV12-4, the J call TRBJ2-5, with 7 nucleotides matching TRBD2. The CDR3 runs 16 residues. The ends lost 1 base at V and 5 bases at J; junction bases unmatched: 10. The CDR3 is CASSLGRVRGVETQYF. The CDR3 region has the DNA TGTGCCAGCAGTTTAGGACGGGTTCGGGGGGTTGAGACCCAGTACTTC.

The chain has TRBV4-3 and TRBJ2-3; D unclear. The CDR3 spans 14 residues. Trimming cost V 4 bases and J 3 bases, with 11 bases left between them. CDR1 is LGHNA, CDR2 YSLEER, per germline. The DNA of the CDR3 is TGCGCCAGCAGCCGAAGCTTACAGACAGATACGCAGTATTTT. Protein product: CASSRSLQTDTQYF.

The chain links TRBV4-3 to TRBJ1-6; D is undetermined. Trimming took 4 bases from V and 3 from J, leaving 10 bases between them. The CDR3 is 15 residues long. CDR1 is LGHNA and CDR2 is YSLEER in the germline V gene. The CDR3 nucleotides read TGCGCCAGCAGCCCTGCTGCCTTCTATAATTCACCCCTCCACTTT. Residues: CASSPAAFYNSPLHF.

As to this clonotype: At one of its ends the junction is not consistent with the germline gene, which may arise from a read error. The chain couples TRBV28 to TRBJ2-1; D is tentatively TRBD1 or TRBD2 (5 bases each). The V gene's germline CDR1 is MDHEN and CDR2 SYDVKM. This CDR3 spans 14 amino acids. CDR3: CASSPGPLYNEQFF. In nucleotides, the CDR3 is TGTGCCAGCAGTCCGGGACCGCTTTACAACGAGCAGTTCTTC.

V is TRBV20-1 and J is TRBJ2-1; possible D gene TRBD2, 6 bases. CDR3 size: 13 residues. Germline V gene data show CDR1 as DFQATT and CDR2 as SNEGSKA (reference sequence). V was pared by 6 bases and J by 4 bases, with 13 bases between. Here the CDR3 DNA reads TGCAGTGCGCTGGGACTTCTATACAATGAGCAGTTCTTC. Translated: CSALGLLYNEQFF.

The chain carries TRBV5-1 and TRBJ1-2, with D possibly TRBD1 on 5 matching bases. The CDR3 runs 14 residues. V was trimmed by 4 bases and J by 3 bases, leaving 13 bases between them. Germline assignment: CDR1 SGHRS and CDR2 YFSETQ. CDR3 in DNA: TGCGCCAGCAGCGTATCAGGGTCCGACTATGGCTACACCTTC. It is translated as CASSVSGSDYGYTF.

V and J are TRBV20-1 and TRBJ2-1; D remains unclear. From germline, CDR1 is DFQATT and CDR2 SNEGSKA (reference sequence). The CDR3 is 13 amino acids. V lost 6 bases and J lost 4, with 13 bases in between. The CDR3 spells CSAPPGSYNEQFF. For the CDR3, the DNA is TGCAGTGCCCCCCCCGGCTCTTACAATGAGCAGTTCTTC.

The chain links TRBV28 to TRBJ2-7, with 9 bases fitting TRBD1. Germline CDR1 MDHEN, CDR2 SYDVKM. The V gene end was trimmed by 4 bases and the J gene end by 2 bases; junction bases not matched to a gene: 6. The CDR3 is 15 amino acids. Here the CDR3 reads CASSSGQGIAYEQYV. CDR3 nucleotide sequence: TGTGCCAGCAGTTCGGGACAGGGAATCGCCTACGAGCAGTACGTC.

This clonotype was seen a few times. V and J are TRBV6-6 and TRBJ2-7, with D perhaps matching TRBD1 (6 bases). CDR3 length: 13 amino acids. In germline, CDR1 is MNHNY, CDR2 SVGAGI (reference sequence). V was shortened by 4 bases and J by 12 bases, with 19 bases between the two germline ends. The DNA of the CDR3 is TGTGCCAGCAGTTTTCCTCAGGGGCTGGCGCGGTACTTC. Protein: CASSFPQGLARYF.

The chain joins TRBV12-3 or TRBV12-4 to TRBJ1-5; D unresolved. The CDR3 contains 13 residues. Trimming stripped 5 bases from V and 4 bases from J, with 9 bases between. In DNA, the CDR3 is TGTGCCAGCAGTGCCCTCAAGAATCAGCCCCAGCATTTT. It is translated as CASSALKNQPQHF.

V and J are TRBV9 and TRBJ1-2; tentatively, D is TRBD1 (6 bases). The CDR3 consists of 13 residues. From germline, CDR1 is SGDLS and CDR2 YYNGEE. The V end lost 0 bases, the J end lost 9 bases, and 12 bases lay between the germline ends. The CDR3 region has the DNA TGTGCCAGCAGCGTAGACCTGACAGGAAGCTACACCTTC. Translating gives CASSVDLTGSYTF.

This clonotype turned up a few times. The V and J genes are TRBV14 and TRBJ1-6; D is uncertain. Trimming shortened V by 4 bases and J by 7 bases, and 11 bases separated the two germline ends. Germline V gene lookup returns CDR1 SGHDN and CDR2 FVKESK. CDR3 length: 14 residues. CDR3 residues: CASSRPGLNSPLHF. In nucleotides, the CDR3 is TGTGCCAGCAGCCGCCCGGGCCTAAATTCACCCCTCCACTTT.

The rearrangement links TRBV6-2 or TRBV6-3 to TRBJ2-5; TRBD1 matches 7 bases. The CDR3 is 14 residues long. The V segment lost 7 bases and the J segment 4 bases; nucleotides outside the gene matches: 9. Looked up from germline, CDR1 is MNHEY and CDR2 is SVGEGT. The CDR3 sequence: CASITYRGSETQYF. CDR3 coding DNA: TGTGCCAGCATCACATACAGGGGATCAGAGACCCAGTACTTC.

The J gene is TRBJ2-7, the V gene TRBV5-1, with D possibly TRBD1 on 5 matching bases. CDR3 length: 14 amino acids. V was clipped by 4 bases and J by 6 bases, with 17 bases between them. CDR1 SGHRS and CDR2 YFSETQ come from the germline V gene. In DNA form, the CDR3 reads TGCGCCAGCAGCCGGACCGGGCAGGGCGGCGAGCAGTACTTC. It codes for CASSRTGQGGEQYF.

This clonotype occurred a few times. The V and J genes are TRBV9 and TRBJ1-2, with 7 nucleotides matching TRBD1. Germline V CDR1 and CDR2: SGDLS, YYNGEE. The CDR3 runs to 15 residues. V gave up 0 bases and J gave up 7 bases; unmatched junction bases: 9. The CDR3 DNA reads TGTGCCAGCAGCGTAGGGGGCAGGGGGTCTTCTGGCTACACCTTC. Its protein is CASSVGGRGSSGYTF.

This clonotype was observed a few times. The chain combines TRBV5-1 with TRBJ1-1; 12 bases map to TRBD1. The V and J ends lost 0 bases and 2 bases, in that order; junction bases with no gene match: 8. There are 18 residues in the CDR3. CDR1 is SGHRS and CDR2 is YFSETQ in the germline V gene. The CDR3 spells CASSLALWDRGRNTEAFF. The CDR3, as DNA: TGCGCCAGCAGCTTGGCCTTATGGGACAGGGGGCGAAACACTGAAGCTTTCTTT.